This T cell receptor (beta chain) is from a study of spatial heterogeneity in lung cancer (dated by TCRdb to between 2018 and 2021). Turning to the overall study: Donors were approximately 72 patients with early-stage, untreated non-small cell lung cancer from the lung TRACERx cohort. In the raw uncorrected reads, each unique combination of TCR and UMI appeared on average more than ten times. TCR repertoire features were related to nonsynonymous mutation counts determined by whole-exome sequencing of tumor tissue. Beta-chain transcripts were consistently detected in greater numbers than alpha-chain transcripts, which likely reflects a higher abundance of beta-chain transcripts. Follow-up PBMC samples were sequenced whenever available, with the median time to follow-up being two to three years after resection. Both alpha and beta chains were TCR-sequenced in samples taken at surgery, namely 220 tumor regions, fewer than 85 matched nontumor lung samples and a few dozen PBMC samples. In non-small cell lung cancer, the study quantitatively compared TCR alpha and beta repertoires across several tumor regions, matched nontumor lung, and blood. Here is what the overall study found, with its caveats: Only approximately 14 patients were included in the comparisons of baseline and follow-up blood repertoires. Confirming at a functional level the hypothesis that regional TCRs recognize regional mutations was considered to require additional single-cell paired TCR alpha and beta sequencing. Ubiquitous expanded tumor TCRs showed up in blood more often at tumor resection than at routine follow-up.

The library was prepared using 5' RACE. TCRdb lists the instrument as NextSeq 500. To allow correction of PCR and sequencing errors, the TCR library protocol tagged every TCR cDNA molecule with a unique molecular identifier. The published analysis was carried out like this. Decombinator tools were used for TCR identification, UMI-based error correction and CDR3 extraction. TCRs above a frequency of 2 per 1,000, corresponding to the top 1% of the tumor frequency distribution, were defined as expanded. Renyi diversity was computed with the R vegan package after each repertoire had been subsampled 100 times to 5,000 TCRs. CDR3 similarity networks were built from amino acid triplet string-kernel similarity, connecting CDR3s with pairwise similarity above 0.82. TCRdb reran the public reads through fastp at Q25 and MiXCR, keeping productive beta chains. Duplicate CDR3 protein sequences are folded into a single record with the most common DNA and genes. These V and J calls derive from TCRdb rather than the authors' analysis. This sample has about 52,000 distinct CDR3 sequences in its table, and around 7% of those were observed once. In total, the top ten clones hold 35% of the sample.

This sample's time point label indicates: blood at routine non-recurrence follow-up after resection. For TCR sequencing, whole RNA was extracted from tumor and nontumor lung tissue, or from cryopreserved PBMC samples, and no cell sorting was done. Patients were selected for TCR sequencing only if sufficient RNA was available from at least two tumor regions. Trimming removed 2 bases from V and 5 bases from J, leaving 10 bases between the germline ends. CDR1 and CDR2 (MGHRA, YSYEKL) derive from the germline V gene. The CDR3 holds 14 amino acids from the cysteine to the phenylalanine. Only CDR3 DNA remains: 42 bases, in frame from the first base. This clonotype was found many times. Its antigen is unknown. Within one base of it there is no much larger clone, and no base qualities were kept.

This TCR came from a female donor with early-stage non-small cell lung cancer. This sample comprised PBMCs, obtained at follow-up. The chain is made from TRBV4-1 and TRBJ2-1, with no D gene named confidently. DNA sequence: TGCGCCAGCAGCCAACCCGGCGGCAACAATGAGCAGTTCTTC. Its translation reads: CASSQPGGNNEQFF.